This TCR beta chain derives from a study of CD8+ T cells in alopecia areata. Study-wide context: Each recipient was an approximately 6-10-week-old female C3H/HeJ mouse given skin from an approximately 6-12-month-old C3H/HeJ donor with spontaneous alopecia.

Extraction and reverse transcription of RNA yielded cDNA as the sequencing template. TCRdb keeps only in-frame clones here, not all; method: immunoSEQ multiplex PCR. Listed here are over 250,000 clones without any singletons, the top ten holding 0.9% to 1.5%. This CDR3 region has 13 residues. Germline loops: CDR1 NSHNY, CDR2 SYGAGN. V was trimmed by 1 base and J by 2 bases, leaving 7 bases between them. Study-level results: With patients, TCR sharing proved less clear than in mice, a difference possibly related to HLA.

Markers including CD4, CD8alpha, NKG2D and NKG2ACE guided sorting of pooled cutaneous lymph node cells. About this clone itself: Its antigen is undetermined. Any gene name here is a mouse gene name. The CDR3 goes on 4 residues after the read ends, and that part is filled in from the germline J gene.

The chain joins TRBV13-1 to TRBJ2-7; D is uncertain. Sequenced material: CD4+ T cells sorted from a lymph node. This sequence was found in a C3H/HeJ mouse with alopecia areata. Mouse MHC haplotype: H2-k. The covered CDR3 bases are TGTGCCAGCAGTGATTCCCATCCCTAT. Translating it yields CASSDSHPY. The whole CDR3 protein reads CASSDSHPYEQYF.